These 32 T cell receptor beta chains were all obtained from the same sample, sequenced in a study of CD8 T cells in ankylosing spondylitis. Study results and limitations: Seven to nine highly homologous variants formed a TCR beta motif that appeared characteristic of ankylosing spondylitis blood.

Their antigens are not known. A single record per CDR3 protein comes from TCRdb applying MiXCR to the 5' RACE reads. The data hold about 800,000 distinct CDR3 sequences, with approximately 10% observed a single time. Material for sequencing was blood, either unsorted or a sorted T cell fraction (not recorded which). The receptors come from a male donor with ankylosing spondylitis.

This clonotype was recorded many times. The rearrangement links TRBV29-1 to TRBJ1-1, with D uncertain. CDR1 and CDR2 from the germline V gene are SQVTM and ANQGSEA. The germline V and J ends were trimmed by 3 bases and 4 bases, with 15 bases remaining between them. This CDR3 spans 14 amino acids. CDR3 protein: CSVEAYGSSTEAFF. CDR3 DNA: TGCAGCGTTGAGGCATACGGATCCAGCACTGAAGCTTTCTTT. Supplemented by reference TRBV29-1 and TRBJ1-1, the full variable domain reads SAVISQKPSRDICQRGTSLTIQCQVDSQVTMMFWYRQQPGQSLTLIATANQGSEATYESGFVIDKFPISRPNLTFSTLTVSNMSPEDSSIYLCSVEAYGSSTEAFFGQGTRLTVV.

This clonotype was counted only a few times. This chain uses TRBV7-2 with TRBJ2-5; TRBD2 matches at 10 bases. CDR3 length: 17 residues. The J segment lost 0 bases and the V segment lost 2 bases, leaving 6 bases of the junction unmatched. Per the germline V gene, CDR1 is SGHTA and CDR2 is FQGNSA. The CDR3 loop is CASSLTSGIPYQETQYF. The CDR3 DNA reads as TGTGCCAGCAGCTTAACTAGCGGGATTCCGTACCAAGAGACCCAGTACTTC.

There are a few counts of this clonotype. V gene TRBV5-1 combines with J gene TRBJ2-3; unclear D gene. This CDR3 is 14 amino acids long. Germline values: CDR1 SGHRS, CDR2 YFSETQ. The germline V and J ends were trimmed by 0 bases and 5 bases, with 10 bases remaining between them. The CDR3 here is CASSLVGLKDTQYF. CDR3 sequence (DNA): TGCGCCAGCAGCTTGGTCGGCCTTAAAGATACGCAGTATTTT.

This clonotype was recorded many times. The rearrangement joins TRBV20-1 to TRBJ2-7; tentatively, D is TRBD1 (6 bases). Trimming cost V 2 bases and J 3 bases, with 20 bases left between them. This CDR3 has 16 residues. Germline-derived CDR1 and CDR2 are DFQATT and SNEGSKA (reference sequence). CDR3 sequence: CSARSPGGGILYEQYF. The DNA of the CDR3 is TGCAGTGCTAGATCTCCGGGTGGGGGCATACTCTACGAGCAGTACTTC.

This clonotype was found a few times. The CDR3 sequence is CAWSRVGRNTEAFF. Here the CDR3 DNA reads TGTGCCTGGAGTAGGGTAGGGCGGAACACTGAAGCTTTCTTT. The rearrangement uses TRBV30 and TRBJ1-1; D gene unclear. Germline V gene lookup returns CDR1 GTSNPN and CDR2 SVGIG (reference sequence). The CDR3 sequence is 14 residues long. The V gene lost 2 bases and the J gene lost 1 base, with 11 bases spanning the gap. Drawing the rest from reference TRBV30 and TRBJ1-1, the complete variable domain is SQTIHQWPATLVQPVGSPLSLECTVEGTSNPNLYWYRQAAGRGLQLLFYSVGIGQISSEVPQNLSASRPQDRQFILSSKKLLLSDSGFYLCAWSRVGRNTEAFFGQGTRLTVV.

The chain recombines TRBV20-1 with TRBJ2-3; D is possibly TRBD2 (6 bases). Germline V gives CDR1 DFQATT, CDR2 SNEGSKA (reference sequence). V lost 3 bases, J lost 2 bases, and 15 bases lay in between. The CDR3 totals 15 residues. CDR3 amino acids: CSARMPGGNTDTQYF. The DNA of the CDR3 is TGCAGTGCTAGGATGCCCGGGGGTAACACAGATACGCAGTATTTT.

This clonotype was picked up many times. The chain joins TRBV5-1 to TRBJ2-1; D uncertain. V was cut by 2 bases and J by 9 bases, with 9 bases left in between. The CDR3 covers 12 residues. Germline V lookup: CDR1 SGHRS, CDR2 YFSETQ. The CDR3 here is CASSFRLTEQFF. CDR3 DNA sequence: TGCGCCAGCAGCTTCAGACTTACTGAGCAGTTCTTC.

CDR3 residues: CSAGLNRGTNEKLFF. The CDR3 coding sequence is TGCAGCGCGGGACTCAATAGGGGAACTAATGAAAAACTGTTTTTT. The V gene is TRBV29-1, the J gene TRBJ1-4; the D gene is possibly TRBD1 (5 bases). V was clipped by 7 bases and J by 1 base, with 16 bases between them. The germline V gene encodes CDR1 SQVTM and CDR2 ANQGSEA. This CDR3 region has 15 residues.

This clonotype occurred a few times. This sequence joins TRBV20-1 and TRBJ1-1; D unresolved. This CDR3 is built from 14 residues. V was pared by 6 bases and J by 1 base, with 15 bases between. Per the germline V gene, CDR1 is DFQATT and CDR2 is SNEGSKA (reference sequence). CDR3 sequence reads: CSAPSWAANTEAFF. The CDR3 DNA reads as TGCAGTGCCCCCAGTTGGGCCGCGAACACTGAAGCTTTCTTT.

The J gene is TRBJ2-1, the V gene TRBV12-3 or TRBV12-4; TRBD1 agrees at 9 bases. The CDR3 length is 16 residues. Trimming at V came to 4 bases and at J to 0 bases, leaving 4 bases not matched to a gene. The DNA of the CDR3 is TGTGCCAGCAGTTCCCCGGGACAGGGCTCCTACAATGAGCAGTTCTTC. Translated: CASSSPGQGSYNEQFF.

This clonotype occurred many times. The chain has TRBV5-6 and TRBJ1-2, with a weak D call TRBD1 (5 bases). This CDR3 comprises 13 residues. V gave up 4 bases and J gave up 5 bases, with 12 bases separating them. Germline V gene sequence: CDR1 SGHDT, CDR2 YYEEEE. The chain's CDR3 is CASSPRRGYGYTF. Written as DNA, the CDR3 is TGTGCCAGCAGCCCAAGAAGGGGTTATGGCTACACCTTC.

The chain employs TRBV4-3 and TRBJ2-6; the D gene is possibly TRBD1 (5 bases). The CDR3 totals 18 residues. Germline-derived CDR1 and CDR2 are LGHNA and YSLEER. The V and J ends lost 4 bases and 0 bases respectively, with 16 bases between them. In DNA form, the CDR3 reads TGCGCCAGCAGCCCTACCAGACAGAGGAACTCTGGGGCCAACGTCCTGACTTTC. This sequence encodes CASSPTRQRNSGANVLTF.

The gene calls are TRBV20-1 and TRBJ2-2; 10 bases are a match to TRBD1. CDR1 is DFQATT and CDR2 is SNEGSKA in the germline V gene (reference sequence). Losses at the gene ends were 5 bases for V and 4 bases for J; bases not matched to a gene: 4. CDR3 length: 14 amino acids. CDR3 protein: CSAGGQGSTGELFF. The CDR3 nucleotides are TGCAGTGCTGGGGGACAGGGGAGCACCGGGGAGCTGTTTTTT.

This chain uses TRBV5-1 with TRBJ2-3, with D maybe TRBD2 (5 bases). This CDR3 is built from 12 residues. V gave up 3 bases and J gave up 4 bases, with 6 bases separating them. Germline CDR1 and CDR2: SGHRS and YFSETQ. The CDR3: CASSSEADTQYF. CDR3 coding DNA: TGCGCCAGCAGCTCGGAGGCAGATACGCAGTATTTT.

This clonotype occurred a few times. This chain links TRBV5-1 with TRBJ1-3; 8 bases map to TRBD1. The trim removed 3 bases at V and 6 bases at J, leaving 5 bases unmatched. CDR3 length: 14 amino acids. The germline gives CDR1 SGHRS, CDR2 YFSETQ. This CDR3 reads CASSSDRAENTIYF. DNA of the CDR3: TGCGCCAGCAGCTCGGACAGGGCTGAAAACACCATATATTTT.

CDR3 sequence reads: CATSAPSRGDEQYF. The CDR3 DNA reads as TGTGCCACCAGCGCCCCAAGCAGGGGGGACGAGCAGTACTTC. This rearrangement joins TRBV15 to TRBJ2-7; perhaps TRBD1 as D (7 bases). Trimming took 5 bases from V and 5 from J, leaving 16 bases between them. The length of the CDR3 is 14 residues. Germline-derived CDR1 and CDR2 are LNHNV and YYDKDF (reference sequence).

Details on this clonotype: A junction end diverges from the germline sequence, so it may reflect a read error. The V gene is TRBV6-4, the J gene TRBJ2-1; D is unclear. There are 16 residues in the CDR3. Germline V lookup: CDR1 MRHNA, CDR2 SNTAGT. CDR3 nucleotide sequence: TGTGCCAGCAGCGTAAATAGGGTGAGCTCCTACACTGAGCAGTTCTTC. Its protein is CASSVNRVSSYTEQFF.

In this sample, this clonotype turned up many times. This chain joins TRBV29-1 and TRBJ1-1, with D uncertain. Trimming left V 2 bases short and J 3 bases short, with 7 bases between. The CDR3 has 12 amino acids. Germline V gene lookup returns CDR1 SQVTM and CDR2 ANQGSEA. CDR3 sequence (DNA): TGCAGCGTTGAAAGGCAGGACACTGAAGCTTTCTTT. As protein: CSVERQDTEAFF.

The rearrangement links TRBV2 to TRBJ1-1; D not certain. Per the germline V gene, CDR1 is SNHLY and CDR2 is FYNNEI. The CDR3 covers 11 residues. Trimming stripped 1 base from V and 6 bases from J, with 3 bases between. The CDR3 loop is CASSEVAEAFF. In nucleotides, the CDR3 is TGTGCCAGCAGTGAAGTCGCTGAAGCTTTCTTT.

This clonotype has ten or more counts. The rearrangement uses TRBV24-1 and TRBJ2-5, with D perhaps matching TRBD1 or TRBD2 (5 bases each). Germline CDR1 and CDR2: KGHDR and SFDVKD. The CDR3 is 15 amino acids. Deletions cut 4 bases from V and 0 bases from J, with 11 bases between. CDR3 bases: TGTGCCACCAGTGACCGCAGGGAGTACCAAGAGACCCAGTACTTC. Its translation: CATSDRREYQETQYF.

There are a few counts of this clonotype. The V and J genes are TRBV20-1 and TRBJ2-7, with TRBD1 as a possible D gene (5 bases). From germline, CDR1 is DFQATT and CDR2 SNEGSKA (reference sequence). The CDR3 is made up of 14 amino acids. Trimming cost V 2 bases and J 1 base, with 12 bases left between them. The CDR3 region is CSARRLAGSYEQYF. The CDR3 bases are TGCAGTGCTAGAAGGTTGGCAGGGTCCTACGAGCAGTACTTC.

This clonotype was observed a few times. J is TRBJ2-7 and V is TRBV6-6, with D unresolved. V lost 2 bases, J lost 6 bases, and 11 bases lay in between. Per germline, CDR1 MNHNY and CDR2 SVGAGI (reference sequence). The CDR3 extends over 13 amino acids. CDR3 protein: CASSYRFPGEQYF. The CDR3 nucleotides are TGTGCCAGCAGTTACAGGTTCCCCGGCGAGCAGTACTTC.

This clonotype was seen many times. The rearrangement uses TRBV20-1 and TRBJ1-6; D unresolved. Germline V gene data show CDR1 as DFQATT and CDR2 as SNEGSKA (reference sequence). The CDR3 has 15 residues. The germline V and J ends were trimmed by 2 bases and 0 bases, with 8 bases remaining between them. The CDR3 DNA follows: TGCAGTGCTAGATGGAGGAGCTCCTATAATTCACCCCTCCACTTT. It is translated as CSARWRSSYNSPLHF.

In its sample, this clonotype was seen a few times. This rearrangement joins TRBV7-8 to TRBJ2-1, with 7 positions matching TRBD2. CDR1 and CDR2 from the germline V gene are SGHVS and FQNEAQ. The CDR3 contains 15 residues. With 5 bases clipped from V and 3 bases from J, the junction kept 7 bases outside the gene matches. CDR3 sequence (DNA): TGTGCCAGCAGCGCCTGGGGGGGGGACTACAATGAGCAGTTCTTC. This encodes CASSAWGGDYNEQFF. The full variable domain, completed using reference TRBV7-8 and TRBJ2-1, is GAGVSQSPRYKVAKRGQDVALRCDPISGHVSLFWYQQALGQGPEFLTYFQNEAQLDKSGLPSDRFFAERPEGSVSTLKIQRTQQEDSAVYLCASSAWGGDYNEQFFGPGTRLTVL.

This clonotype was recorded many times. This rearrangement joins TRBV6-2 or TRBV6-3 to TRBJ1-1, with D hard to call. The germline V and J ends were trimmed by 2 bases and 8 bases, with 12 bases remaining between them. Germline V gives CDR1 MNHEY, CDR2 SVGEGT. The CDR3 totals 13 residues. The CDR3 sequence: CASSYIVGAEAFF. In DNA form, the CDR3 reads TGTGCCAGCAGTTACATAGTGGGAGCCGAAGCTTTCTTT.

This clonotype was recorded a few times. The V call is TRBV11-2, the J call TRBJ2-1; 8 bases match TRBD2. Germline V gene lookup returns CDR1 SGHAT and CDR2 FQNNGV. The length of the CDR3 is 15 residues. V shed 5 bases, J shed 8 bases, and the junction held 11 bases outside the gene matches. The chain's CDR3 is CASSRGFAGGHEQFF. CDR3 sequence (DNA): TGTGCCAGCAGCAGAGGATTCGCGGGGGGACATGAGCAGTTCTTC. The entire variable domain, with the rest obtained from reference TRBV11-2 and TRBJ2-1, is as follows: EAGVAQSPRYKIIEKRQSVAFWCNPISGHATLYWYQQILGQGPKLLIQFQNNGVVDDSQLPKDRFSAERLKGVDSTLKIQPAKLEDSAVYLCASSRGFAGGHEQFFGPGTRLTVL.

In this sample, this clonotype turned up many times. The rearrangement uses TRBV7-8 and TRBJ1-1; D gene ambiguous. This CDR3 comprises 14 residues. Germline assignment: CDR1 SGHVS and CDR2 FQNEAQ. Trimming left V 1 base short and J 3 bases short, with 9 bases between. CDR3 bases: TGTGCCAGCAGCTTAGGGGCGGGATACACTGAAGCTTTCTTT. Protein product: CASSLGAGYTEAFF. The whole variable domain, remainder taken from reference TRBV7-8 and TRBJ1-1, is GAGVSQSPRYKVAKRGQDVALRCDPISGHVSLFWYQQALGQGPEFLTYFQNEAQLDKSGLPSDRFFAERPEGSVSTLKIQRTQQEDSAVYLCASSLGAGYTEAFFGQGTRLTVV.

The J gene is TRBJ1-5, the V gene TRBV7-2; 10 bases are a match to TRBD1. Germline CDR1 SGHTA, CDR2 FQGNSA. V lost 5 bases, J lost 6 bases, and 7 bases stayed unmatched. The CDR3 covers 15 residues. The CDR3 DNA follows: TGTGCCAGCAGCCCCTGGGACAGGGGAGGTCAGCCCCAGCATTTT. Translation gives CASSPWDRGGQPQHF.

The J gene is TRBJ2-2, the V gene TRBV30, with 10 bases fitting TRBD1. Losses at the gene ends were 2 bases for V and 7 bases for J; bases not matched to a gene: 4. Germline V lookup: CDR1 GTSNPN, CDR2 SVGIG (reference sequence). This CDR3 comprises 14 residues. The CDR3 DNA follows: TGTGCCTGGAGTACGACAGGGGGCTTCGGGGAGCTGTTTTTT. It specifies CAWSTTGGFGELFF.

CDR3 nucleotides: TGTGCCAGCAGCTTAAATGGAGAGCAGTTCTTC. As protein: CASSLNGEQFF. This chain uses TRBV7-3 with TRBJ2-1; D is ambiguous. The CDR3 totals 11 residues. V lost 1 base, J lost 10 bases, and 5 bases lay in between. From germline, CDR1 is SGHTA and CDR2 FQGTGA.

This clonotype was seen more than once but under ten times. The CDR3 DNA follows: TGCAGTGCTAGATCCCCGGGACTAGGCCTTTACGAGCAGTACTTC. As protein: CSARSPGLGLYEQYF. The chain links TRBV20-1 to TRBJ2-7, with 8 bases identical to TRBD2. The CDR3 contains 15 residues. Germline V gene lookup returns CDR1 DFQATT and CDR2 SNEGSKA (reference sequence). V was clipped by 2 bases and J by 4 bases; unmatched bases: 10.

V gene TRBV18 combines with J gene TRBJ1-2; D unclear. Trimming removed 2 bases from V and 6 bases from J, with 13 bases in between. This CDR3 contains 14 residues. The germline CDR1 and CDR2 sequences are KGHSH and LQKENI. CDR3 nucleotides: TGTGCCAGCTCACCATTAATGGCAGCCGATGGCTACACCTTC. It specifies CASSPLMAADGYTF. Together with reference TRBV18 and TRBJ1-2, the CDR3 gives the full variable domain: NAGVMQNPRHLVRRRGQEARLRCSPMKGHSHVYWYRQLPEEGLKFMVYLQKENIIDESGMPKERFSAEFPKEGPSILRIQQVVRGDSAAYFCASSPLMAADGYTFGSGTRLTVV.